The clone carrying this T cell receptor (beta chain) was observed a few times. Its antigen is still unknown. The source of the sample is a study of T-cell reconstitution after alpha-beta-depleted transplantation in children. General study results and limits: Some patients owed their high day-60 TCRbeta diversity to surviving recipient T cells and thymic progenitors. Expanded graft clones numbering several hundred reportedly gave rise to alpha-beta T cells about two months after transplant. At one year after transplant, newly produced T cells mostly accounted for T-cell counts and diversity.

CDR1 is SGHVS and CDR2 is FNYEAQ in the germline V gene. Between the trimmed V and J ends, which lost 1 base and 3 bases, there was a span of 10 bases. This CDR3 has 14 amino acids. As it was prepared, the TCRbeta library received unique molecular identifiers. TCRdb ran MiXCR on the PCR reads and lists one entry per CDR3 protein. The table records 200,000 to 300,000 distinct CDR3 sequences, roughly 24% of them present only once. This sequence originates from a girl between 2 and 10 years old with Fanconi anemia, due to receive a stem cell transplant. This chain joins TRBV7-6 and TRBJ2-7, with TRBD2 as a possible D gene (5 bases). Sequences were derived from PBMCs, sampled before TCRalphabeta/CD19-depleted stem cell transplant. The CDR3, as DNA: TGTGCCAGCAGCTTAGGAGGGCAGTACTACGAGCAGTACTTC. It codes for CASSLGGQYYEQYF.